This T cell receptor beta chain was captured by sequencing in a study of beta chain features in type 1 diabetes (dated by TCRdb to about 2018). In terms of the full investigation: Mean age, gender distribution, total cell number and subset yield were not different between patients and healthy donors. The study compared the TCRB repertoires of sorted circulating CD4+ T cell subsets in recently diagnosed type 1 diabetes patients with those in matched healthy donors. Regulatory and stem cell-like memory subsets were obtained from only 8 patients and about 8 healthy donors, while naive and central memory subsets were obtained from all 30 or so donors. A total of roughly 98,000,000 sorted cells were examined across all samples, and RNA yield correlated strongly with the number of cells per subset.

General study outcomes and caveats: Only small numbers of individuals were included in the HLA sub-analyses, which left unresolved whether HLA type had any influence on TCRB rearrangement. Because cDNA was sequenced instead of genomic DNA, activated cells with high expression could be over-represented, although the groups did not differ in activation or CD3 levels. Type 1 diabetes patients showed a moderate but significant shortening of TCRB CDR3 length in all four CD4+ subsets. Naive, central memory and regulatory TCRB repertoires appeared to be more similar among patients than among healthy donors. At VDJ recombination sites, patients with type 1 diabetes made fewer insertions and deleted more nucleotides, a pattern implying thymic rearrangement abnormalities. PCR may preferentially amplify shorter templates, but because patient and control samples were amplified and corrected together, any resulting skew would affect both groups equally.

The entire isolated RNA was reverse transcribed using the High Capacity cDNA Reverse Transcription Kit, and thus expressed TCRB transcripts were sequenced. Naive, central memory and regulatory T cell samples underwent deep immunoSEQ sequencing, averaging about 3.3 million total reads per sample. Sorted cells were lysed in RLT buffer, and RNA was extracted using DNase-treated RNeasy Micro or Mini kits according to cell number. Each cell subset was processed separately to prevent cross-contamination, with patient and healthy donor samples processed together. Using the immunoSEQ multiplex PCR, TCRB sequences were amplified from cDNA into 87-bp fragments spanning the CDR3 region. Sequencing of the amplicons was performed on the Illumina HiSeq platform. The study's processing was this. Synthetic template baselines were used to correct PCR bias computationally, reads within Hamming distance 2 were collapsed together, and singletons that could not be merged were discarded. Reads were aligned against IMGT so that V, D and J genes, CDR3 length and insertions or deletions at six rearrangement sites could be assigned. Within each subset, clonotype counts were normalized to the number of sorted cells before true diversity and Gini coefficients were calculated with the tcR R package. Repertoire sharing was quantified using the overlap coefficient calculated on TCRB nucleotide sequences. As a proxy for the pre-selection repertoire, out-of-frame TCRB sequences from naive cells were analyzed. In TCRdb, the immuneACCESS table is reduced to in-frame sequences with V and J assigned. These tables do not hold every clone; where another copy was compared, an unresolved V gene accounts for under half, and the others remain unexplained. The V and J calls and clone size are taken from that table; D and trimming were inferred from the DNA. The sample data list over 700,000 clones, and about a sixth of these were observed just once. Clones ranked in the top ten supply 0.023% of the sample.

Details on this clone: The target of this receptor is not known. Base qualities are not recorded, but no much larger clone differs from it by a single base.

Including the terminal cysteine and phenylalanine, the CDR3 comprises 12 residues. CDR3 DNA only is kept here, 36 bases in frame from base 1. CDR1 is given as ENHRY and CDR2 as SYGVKD, both from the germline V gene. V trim: 6 bases; J trim: 10 bases; unmatched bases: 6. From each donor, a single peripheral blood sample of around 0.12 L on average was drawn into heparinised tubes. A BD FACSAria II was used to sort naive, central memory, regulatory and stem cell-like memory CD4+ T cells with a panel that included CD45RO, CCR7, CD25, CD127, CD95 and CD27. A purity above 95% was achieved for all sorted populations. PBMCs were separated immediately by Lymphoprep density gradient centrifugation and were stained directly, without being cultured. So that batch effects would be minimized, each experiment stained and sorted samples in pairs, pairing one healthy donor with one patient.

The chain uses TRBV10-3 and TRBJ2-7; a stretch of 10 junction bases matches TRBD1. The receptor was derived from a woman between 18 and 29 years old in good health. What was sequenced was naive CD4+ T cells from blood. The sample's cell subset or site label, in plain terms: true naive CD4+ T cells. DNA sequence: TGTGCCATCAGCCGAGGGGACAGGGGTCAGTACTTC. It translates to CAISRGDRGQYF.